This TCR beta chain was observed in a study of T cell responses to AZD1222 COVID-19 vaccine. General observations from the study: There were vaccine-associated CD4 TCRs across spike, dominant at 160-218 and 743-854.

With respect to this clone: As yet, its antigen is unknown.

Germline CDR1 and CDR2: DFQATT and SNEGSKA (reference sequence). CDR3 length: 11 residues. Trimming took off 6 bases at V and 3 bases at J, with 8 bases between the two ends. Measured with immunoSEQ multiplex PCR; TCRdb has only the in-frame clones, and not every one. The sample shows 150,000 to 200,000 clones, just under 90% of them seen only once. Sequences were derived from peripheral blood, sampled 28 days after the second dose of the MenACWY control vaccine. The clonotype originates from an adult who received the MenACWY meningococcal vaccine as a control. The chain links TRBV20-1 to TRBJ1-2; D ambiguous. CDR3 coding DNA: TGCAGTGCGTACGTGGACTATGGCTACACCTTC. It is translated as CSAYVDYGYTF.